What follows describes a single T cell receptor beta chain. Authors' data handling: Researchers report that nucleated cell counts were estimated from reference gene primer amplification. Measured with immunoSEQ multiplex PCR; TCRdb has only the in-frame clones, and not every one. The DNA gave D and trimming, while V, J and clone size come from that table. Altogether under 250,000 clones are present, around 85% being singletons, with the ten largest covering more than 6%. V was shortened by 0 bases and J by 2 bases, with 7 bases between the two germline ends. The germline CDR1 and CDR2 sequences are SGHTA and FQGNSA. CDR3 length: 14 residues. These data belong to a study of blood T cell repertoires in COVID-19. Study background: COVID-19 samples from acute and convalescent phases originated in the United States, Italy and Spain. Sources were T cells, B-cell-depleted T cells, or PBMCs; the material itself was cDNA or gDNA.

Specimen: peripheral blood. The clonotype originates from a woman aged 60-75 years with active or convalescent COVID-19. This chain uses TRBV7-2 with TRBJ1-2, with D hard to call. CDR3 amino acids: CASSLAGKNYGYTF. The CDR3 DNA is TGTGCCAGCAGCTTAGCCGGGAAGAACTATGGCTACACCTTC.